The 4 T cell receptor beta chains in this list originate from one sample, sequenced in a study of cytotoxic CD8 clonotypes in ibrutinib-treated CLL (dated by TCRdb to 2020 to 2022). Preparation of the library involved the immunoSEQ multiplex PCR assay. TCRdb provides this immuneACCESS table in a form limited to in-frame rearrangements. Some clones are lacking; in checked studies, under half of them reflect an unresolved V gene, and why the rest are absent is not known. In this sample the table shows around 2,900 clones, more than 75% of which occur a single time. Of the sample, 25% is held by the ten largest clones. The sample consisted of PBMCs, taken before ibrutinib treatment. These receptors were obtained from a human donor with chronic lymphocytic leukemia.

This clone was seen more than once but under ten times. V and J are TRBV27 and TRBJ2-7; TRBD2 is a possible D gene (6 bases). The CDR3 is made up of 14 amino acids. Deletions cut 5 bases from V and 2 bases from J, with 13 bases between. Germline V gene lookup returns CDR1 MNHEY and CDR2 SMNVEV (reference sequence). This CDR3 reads CASSRGVVAYEQYF. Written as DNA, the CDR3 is TGTGCCAGCAGTCGCGGGGTAGTAGCCTACGAGCAGTACTTC.

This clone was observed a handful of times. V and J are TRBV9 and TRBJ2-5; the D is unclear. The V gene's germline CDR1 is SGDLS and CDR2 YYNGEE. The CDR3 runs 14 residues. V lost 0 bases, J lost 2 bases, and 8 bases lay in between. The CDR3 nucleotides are TGTGCCAGCAGCGTAGCTGCTGCGCAAGAGACCCAGTACTTC. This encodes CASSVAAAQETQYF.

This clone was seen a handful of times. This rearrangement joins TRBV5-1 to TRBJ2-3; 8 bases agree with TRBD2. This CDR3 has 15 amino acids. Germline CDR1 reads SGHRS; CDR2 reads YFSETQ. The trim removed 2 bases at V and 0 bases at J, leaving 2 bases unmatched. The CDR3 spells CASSFSGASTDTQYF. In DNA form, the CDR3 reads TGCGCCAGCAGCTTTAGCGGGGCTAGCACAGATACGCAGTATTTT.

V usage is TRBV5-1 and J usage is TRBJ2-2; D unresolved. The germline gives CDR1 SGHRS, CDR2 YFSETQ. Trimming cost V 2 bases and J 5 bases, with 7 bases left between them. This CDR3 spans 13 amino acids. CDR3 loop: CASSFSETGELFF. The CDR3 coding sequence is TGCGCCAGCAGCTTTTCAGAAACCGGGGAGCTGTTTTTT.